What follows describes a single T cell receptor (beta chain). The entry originates in a study of blood T cell repertoires in COVID-19. The V gene lost 3 bases and the J gene lost 6 bases, with 16 bases spanning the gap. Germline values: CDR1 LGHDT, CDR2 YNNKEL (reference sequence). The CDR3 length is 15 residues. The protocol was immunoSEQ multiplex PCR, while the TCRdb copy is restricted to in-frame clones and leaves out a portion. Here the sample spans 75,000 to 90,000 clones, around 87% being singletons. Sequencing used peripheral blood. This clonotype originated in a man older than 75 with active or convalescent COVID-19. The rearrangement uses TRBV3-1 (or the pseudogene TRBV3-2) and TRBJ2-3; weak D call: TRBD2 (6 bases). The CDR3 loop is CASSQTRTAADTQYF. CDR3 sequence (DNA): TGTGCCAGCAGCCAGACTAGAACGGCCGCGGATACGCAGTATTTT.